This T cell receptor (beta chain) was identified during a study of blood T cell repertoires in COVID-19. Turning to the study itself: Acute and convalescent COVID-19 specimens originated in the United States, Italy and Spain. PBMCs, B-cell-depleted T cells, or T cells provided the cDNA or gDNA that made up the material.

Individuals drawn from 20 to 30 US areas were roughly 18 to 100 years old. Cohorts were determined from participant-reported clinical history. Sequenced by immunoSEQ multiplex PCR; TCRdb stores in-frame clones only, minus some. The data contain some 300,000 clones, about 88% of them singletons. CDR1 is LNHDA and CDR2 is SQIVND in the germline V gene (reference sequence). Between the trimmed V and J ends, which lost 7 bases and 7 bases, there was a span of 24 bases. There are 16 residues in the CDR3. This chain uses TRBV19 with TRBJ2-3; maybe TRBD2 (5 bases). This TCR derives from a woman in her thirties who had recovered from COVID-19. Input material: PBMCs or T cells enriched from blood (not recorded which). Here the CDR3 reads CASNSWEPGVGNTQYF. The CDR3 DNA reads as TGTGCCAGTAATTCTTGGGAGCCAGGAGTAGGTAATACGCAGTATTTT. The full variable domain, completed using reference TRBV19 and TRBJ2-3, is DGGITQSPKYLFRKEGQNVTLSCEQNLNHDAMYWYRQDPGQGLRLIYYSQIVNDFQKGDIAEGYSVSREKKESFPLTVTSAQKNPTAFYLCASNSWEPGVGNTQYFGPGTRLTVL.